The following is a TCR beta chain sequence with its context. This clone is labeled medium-sized (0.01 to 0.1%). Its binding antigen is unknown. Base qualities were left out, and no much larger clone turns up one base away. TCRbeta CDR3 regions were immunosequenced from genomic DNA with the immunoSEQ Assay. Before high-throughput sequencing, genomic DNA was amplified using bias-controlled multiplex PCR. Per the original workflow: To quantify the absolute abundance of each unique TCRbeta CDR3 region, the sequences were collapsed and filtered. Clonality, defined as 1 minus Pielou's evenness, was calculated using only productive rearrangements. To compute tumor T-cell fraction, TCRbeta template counts were normalized to usable DNA, with usable DNA estimated from several housekeeping genes. A previously published method was used to identify clones with significantly greater frequencies in on-treatment samples than in baseline samples. TCRdb holds this immuneACCESS table with in-frame rearrangements only. Some clones are missing; in checked studies, unresolved V genes explain under half, and the rest has no known cause. V and J calls plus clone size are reproduced from that table; the DNA served to infer D and trimming. The sample contains around 2,300 clones, 20% to 25% of them found a single time. The ten largest clonotypes hold nearly 25% of the sample.

What the treatment or condition label conveys for this sample: randomized to nivolumab then ipilimumab (arm A) or the reverse (arm B). None of the patients in the trial had previously been given DNA-damaging chemotherapy. The samples were obtained from melanoma patients enrolled in CheckMate 064, an open-label, randomized phase II trial testing sequential checkpoint blockade. Genomic DNA from formalin-fixed paraffin-embedded (FFPE) tissue samples served as the input for tumor TCR sequencing. Trimming leaves V shorter by 1 base and J shorter by 0 bases, with the junction holding 11 bases beyond the gene matches. Per the germline V gene, MDHEN is the CDR1 and SYDVKM is the CDR2. The CDR3 holds 18 amino acids from the cysteine to the phenylalanine. Just the 54-base CDR3 DNA is kept, in frame starting at base 1. The sample is drawn from a study of sequential checkpoint blockade in melanoma (dated by TCRdb to the late 2010s). Study-wide context: Patients were randomized 1:1 to first-line nivolumab followed by ipilimumab (arm A) or ipilimumab followed by nivolumab (arm B). In around 80% of the matched pre- and post-treatment tumor biopsy pairs, both biopsies came from the same lesion. Matched tumor biopsies were taken from about two dozen patients before treatment and at week 13, after single-agent nivolumab (arm A) or ipilimumab (arm B). Maintenance nivolumab was given following each of the two trial sequences. TCRbeta immunosequencing was performed on DNA from 91 pretreatment melanoma tumor samples.

The paper as a whole reports these results and caveats: Tumor T-cell fraction and clonality were found to correlate with PD-L1 staining and CD8+ T-cell counts but not with mutational load. Small sample sizes and reduced statistical power limited the analyses of tumor T-cell fraction within each arm. Among patients in the nivolumab-first arm (arm A), tumor TIL clonality before treatment was associated with response (P = .04). Validation of the response-prediction model combining TCR metrics and mutation burden is needed in larger, independent patient cohorts. Achieving clinical benefit was about 30 times more likely for patients whose tumor T-cell fraction and clonality increased by week 13.

The TCR originated in a human donor with melanoma. This specimen was tumor tissue (inferred from file names), taken from a patient given nivolumab and ipilimumab in sequence. The rearranged segments are TRBV28 and TRBJ1-2; 7 middle bases align to TRBD1. Here the CDR3 is given as CASSLLRDRSSPNYGYTF. The bases are TGTGCCAGCAGTTTATTAAGGGACAGATCATCCCCTAACTATGGCTACACCTTC.